Described below is a single T cell receptor beta chain sequence and its context. From germline, CDR1 is WNHNN and CDR2 SYGVQD (reference sequence). The CDR3 contains 13 residues. Trimming stripped 5 bases from V and 2 bases from J, with 10 bases between. The source of the sample is a study of cytomegalovirus exposure and HLA in healthy donors. The primer mix had 60 Vbeta and 13 Jbeta primers. Generated by immunoSEQ multiplex PCR, the TCRdb table keeps only in-frame clones and is missing some. The sample lists fewer than 200,000 clones, approximately 72% occurring once. The rearrangement uses TRBV10-1 and TRBJ2-7, with D possibly TRBD1 on 5 matching bases. This clonotype originated in a man between 18 and 29 years old in good health and CMV-seronegative. Sequenced: PBMCs. DNA of the CDR3: TGCGCCAGCAGTCCGACAGCAGCCTACGAGCAGTACTTC. Protein product: CASSPTAAYEQYF.